One sample yielded the 26 T cell receptor beta chains listed below, sequenced in a study of shared clonotypes between healthy human individuals. Repertoires were generated with immunoSEQ multiplex PCR, while TCRdb's copy carries only in-frame clones and drops some. The sample shows 2 million to 2.5 million clones, approximately 94% of them seen only once. The sample comprised naive CD4+ T cells sorted from blood. Indicated subset: CD45RA+ positively selected. Source of these receptors: a man younger than 35 in good health.

The chain links TRBV10-2 to TRBJ1-5, with D possibly TRBD1 on 6 matching bases. Germline loops: CDR1 WSHSY, CDR2 SAAADI. The V and J ends lost 2 bases and 7 bases respectively, with 15 bases between them. This CDR3 spans 15 amino acids. The CDR3 region has the DNA TGCGCCAGCAGTGAGGATAAGGGGGGAAGGCAGCCCCAGCATTTT. Residues: CASSEDKGGRQPQHF.

This chain connects TRBV15 to TRBJ2-1; 9 bases are a match to TRBD2. The CDR3 covers 16 residues. Germline V gene lookup returns CDR1 LNHNV and CDR2 YYDKDF (reference sequence). The junction had 6 bases not matched to a gene; V was cut back by 1 base and J by 5 bases. The CDR3 is CATSRVRSGGHNEQFF. The CDR3 nucleotides are TGTGCCACCAGCAGAGTGCGTAGCGGGGGTCACAATGAGCAGTTCTTC.

This clone appeared once. V is TRBV11-1 and J is TRBJ1-6, with D possibly TRBD1 on 6 matching bases. V lost 5 bases to trimming and J lost 5 bases, with 16 bases between them. CDR3 length equals 16 residues. Germline-derived CDR1 and CDR2 are SGHAT and FQDESV (reference sequence). Here the CDR3 reads CASSDKRGQDNSPLHF. The DNA of the CDR3 is TGTGCCAGCAGCGACAAGAGGGGACAAGATAATTCACCCCTCCACTTT.

CDR3 in amino acids: CASRRTGTSTEKLFF. For the CDR3, the DNA is TGTGCCAGCAGGCGAACCGGGACATCGACGGAAAAACTGTTTTTT. The chain links TRBV6-5 to TRBJ1-4; D is possibly TRBD1 (6 bases). Germline lookup yields CDR1 MNHEY and CDR2 SVGAGI. V lost 6 bases and J lost 8, with 19 bases in between. The CDR3 covers 15 residues.

The chain combines TRBV10-2 with TRBJ2-7; 7 positions agree with TRBD2. The CDR3 has 14 amino acids. Germline assignment: CDR1 WSHSY and CDR2 SAAADI. The V and J ends lost 5 bases and 3 bases, in that order; junction bases with no gene match: 7. The CDR3 region is CASSSGVPLYEQYF. The CDR3 DNA follows: TGCGCCAGCAGTAGCGGGGTTCCCCTCTACGAGCAGTACTTC.

The V call is TRBV13, the J call TRBJ1-1; D remains ambiguous. The germline CDR1 and CDR2 sequences are PRHDT and FYEKMQ (reference sequence). The CDR3 consists of 17 residues. The V end was cut by 2 bases, the J end by 0 bases, with 16 bases between. The chain's CDR3 is CASSLKALPFMNTEAFF. The CDR3 DNA follows: TGTGCCAGCAGCTTAAAAGCTCTACCTTTTATGAACACTGAAGCTTTCTTT.

The CDR3 sequence: CASSPTPQPPGGQYF. The DNA of the CDR3 is TGTGCCAGCAGCCCCACCCCTCAGCCTCCGGGGGGGCAGTACTTC. This rearrangement joins TRBV11-2 to TRBJ2-7; 7 bases are a match to TRBD2. This CDR3 is built from 15 residues. The trim removed 5 bases at V and 9 bases at J, leaving 16 bases unmatched. Looked up from germline, CDR1 is SGHAT and CDR2 is FQNNGV.

For this clone: Other DNA sequences in the same sample also yield this CDR3. Here the CDR3 reads CAWSRTVYEQYF. The CDR3 coding sequence is TGTGCCTGGAGTCGGACAGTTTACGAGCAGTACTTC. This chain links TRBV30 with TRBJ2-7, with D tentatively TRBD1 (6 bases). The CDR3 is made up of 12 amino acids. V gave up 2 bases and J gave up 4 bases, with 9 bases separating them. Looked up from germline, CDR1 is GTSNPN and CDR2 is SVGIG (reference sequence).

Points on this clone: The identical CDR3 is also encoded by other nucleotide sequences in the sample. This chain connects TRBV7-2 to TRBJ2-7; 7 bases match TRBD2. Germline V gene lookup returns CDR1 SGHTA and CDR2 FQGNSA. This CDR3 spans 14 amino acids. V lost 1 base, J lost 2 bases, and 2 bases stayed unmatched. As DNA, the CDR3 is TGTGCCAGCAGCTTAGAAGCGGGACCCTACGAGCAGTACTTC. Protein: CASSLEAGPYEQYF.

The chain is built from TRBV29-1 and TRBJ2-3, with D hard to call. Germline CDR1 and CDR2: SQVTM and ANQGSEA. The CDR3 is made up of 12 amino acids. V lost 4 bases to trimming and J lost 4 bases, with 9 bases between them. CDR3 residues: CSVVWSADTQYF. As DNA, the CDR3 is TGCAGCGTTGTGTGGTCCGCAGATACGCAGTATTTT.

The chain couples TRBV4-1 to TRBJ2-7; the match to TRBD2 covers 11 bases. This CDR3 region has 16 residues. Trimming at V came to 1 base and at J to 4 bases, leaving 6 bases not matched to a gene. In germline, CDR1 is MGHRA, CDR2 YSYEKL. CDR3 amino acids: CASSQGSGRGEYEQYF. Here the CDR3 DNA reads TGCGCCAGCAGCCAAGGTAGCGGGAGGGGGGAGTACGAGCAGTACTTC.

The rearrangement uses TRBV18 and TRBJ2-2; D is unresolved. The length of the CDR3 is 15 residues. Trimming removed 0 bases from V and 1 base from J, with 6 bases in between. The germline CDR1 and CDR2 sequences are KGHSH and LQKENI. In DNA form, the CDR3 reads TGTGCCAGCTCACCACCGGTGGAGAACACCGGGGAGCTGTTTTTT. Its protein is CASSPPVENTGELFF.

The rearrangement uses TRBV4-1 and TRBJ2-7; 7 bases match TRBD1. CDR3 length: 13 residues. Germline values: CDR1 MGHRA, CDR2 YSYEKL. J was trimmed by 4 bases and V by 4 bases; bases with no gene match: 4. The chain's CDR3 is CASSLYRGYEQYF. CDR3 nucleotide sequence: TGCGCCAGCAGCCTCTACAGGGGTTACGAGCAGTACTTC.

This clone was seen only once. Within the sample, other DNA sequences also encode this same CDR3. The rearrangement links TRBV6-5 to TRBJ1-2; perhaps TRBD1 as D (5 bases). V gave up 4 bases and J gave up 2 bases, with 11 bases separating them. Germline assignment: CDR1 MNHEY and CDR2 SVGAGI. CDR3 length: 14 residues. CDR3 sequence (DNA): TGTGCCAGCAGTTCGTCGGGGGGGAACTATGGCTACACCTTC. Amino acid sequence: CASSSSGGNYGYTF.

This chain uses TRBV28 with TRBJ1-6; D unresolved. V was pared by 3 bases and J by 8 bases, with 5 bases between. The V gene's germline CDR1 is MDHEN and CDR2 SYDVKM. CDR3 length: 12 residues. Here the CDR3 reads CASSFIYSPLHF. The DNA of the CDR3 is TGTGCCAGCAGTTTCATCTATTCACCCCTCCACTTT.

The rearrangement joins TRBV29-1 to TRBJ1-2; tentative D call: TRBD1 (6 bases). With 7 bases removed from V and 3 bases from J, the gap between germline ends came to 12 bases. This CDR3 is 12 amino acids long. Germline loops: CDR1 SQVTM, CDR2 ANQGSEA. The CDR3 sequence: CSDRRGDYGYTF. The CDR3 bases are TGCAGCGACCGCAGGGGCGACTATGGCTACACCTTC.

For this clone: Other DNA sequences in the sample encode the same CDR3. The V gene is TRBV5-1, the J gene TRBJ1-1, with a weak D call TRBD1 (5 bases). The CDR3 is 14 residues long. The ends were cut back, 4 bases at V and 0 bases at J, with 10 bases in the middle. CDR1 and CDR2 (germline): SGHRS, YFSETQ. The CDR3 DNA reads as TGCGCCAGCAGCCTGGGACTTATGAACACTGAAGCTTTCTTT. Translating gives CASSLGLMNTEAFF.

V and J are TRBV18 and TRBJ2-2; the D is unclear. From germline, CDR1 is KGHSH and CDR2 LQKENI. This CDR3 is built from 15 residues. Trimming took off 2 bases at V and 3 bases at J, with 10 bases between the two ends. The CDR3 coding sequence is TGTGCCAGCTCACCAATCTCTGGCGACACCGGGGAGCTGTTTTTT. Encoded protein: CASSPISGDTGELFF.

This sequence joins TRBV30 and TRBJ2-5, with 10 bases aligning to TRBD2. The trim removed 5 bases at V and 0 bases at J, leaving 6 bases unmatched. The CDR3 is 15 amino acids. Germline values: CDR1 GTSNPN, CDR2 SVGIG (reference sequence). CDR3 coding DNA: TGTGCCTGGGATCCAGGACTAGCGGACCAAGAGACCCAGTACTTC. Translation gives CAWDPGLADQETQYF.

The CDR3: CASSLERGGIAETQYF. The CDR3 DNA follows: TGCGCCAGCAGCCTCGAGAGAGGGGGTATCGCGGAGACCCAGTACTTC. The chain carries TRBV4-3 and TRBJ2-5, with a tentative D call TRBD1 (6 bases). Trimming pared 4 bases from V and 5 bases from J, leaving 20 bases between. The CDR3 covers 16 residues. Germline V lookup: CDR1 LGHNA, CDR2 YSLEER.

The chain uses TRBV9 and TRBJ2-7, with D maybe TRBD1 (6 bases). This CDR3 has 15 amino acids. CDR1 and CDR2 from the germline V gene are SGDLS and YYNGEE. Trimming took 4 bases from V and 3 from J, leaving 17 bases between them. The CDR3 region is CASSPGQSLGYEQYF. CDR3 bases: TGTGCCAGCAGCCCCGGACAGTCGCTCGGCTACGAGCAGTACTTC.

J is TRBJ1-5 and V is TRBV28; TRBD1 matches at 8 bases. The germline V gene has CDR1 MDHEN and CDR2 SYDVKM. The CDR3 extends over 17 amino acids. J was trimmed by 0 bases and V by 5 bases; bases with no gene match: 9. The CDR3 DNA follows: TGTGCCAGCAGTGTCCGGACAGGGTTAGGTAGCAATCAGCCCCAGCATTTT. It specifies CASSVRTGLGSNQPQHF. The full variable domain, completed using reference TRBV28 and TRBJ1-5, is DVKVTQSSRYLVKRTGEKVFLECVQDMDHENMFWYRQDPGLGLRLIYFSYDVKMKEKGDIPEGYSVSREKKERFSLILESASTNQTSMYLCASSVRTGLGSNQPQHFGDGTRLSIL.

This chain links TRBV2 with TRBJ1-1, with 9 nucleotides matching TRBD1. The CDR3 contains 14 residues. With V trimmed by 6 bases and J by 2 bases, 4 bases remained unmatched. CDR1 and CDR2 from the germline V gene are SNHLY and FYNNEI. CDR3 protein: CASRLDRGNTEAFF. The CDR3 DNA reads as TGTGCCAGCAGATTGGACAGGGGAAACACTGAAGCTTTCTTT.

This chain joins TRBV4-1 and TRBJ2-1, with D possibly TRBD2 on 6 matching bases. CDR1 and CDR2 (germline): MGHRA, YSYEKL. Trimming removed 1 base from V and 7 bases from J, with 17 bases in between. The CDR3 runs to 16 residues. For the CDR3, the DNA is TGCGCCAGCAGCCAAGCTGGTATCGGGAGTATAAATGAGCAGTTCTTC. Translated: CASSQAGIGSINEQFF.

V is TRBV6-5 and J is TRBJ2-3, with D maybe TRBD2 (5 bases). Trimming took 6 bases from V and 8 from J, leaving 15 bases between them. Germline-derived CDR1 and CDR2 are MNHEY and SVGAGI. This CDR3 has 13 residues. Here the CDR3 DNA reads TGTGCCAGCAGGAACTCAGGAGGAGGTACGCAGTATTTT. Protein: CASRNSGGGTQYF.

The genes are TRBV29-1 and TRBJ1-1, with 8 bases lining up with TRBD1. This CDR3 contains 14 residues. Trimming at V came to 5 bases and at J to 3 bases, leaving 8 bases not matched to a gene. Germline CDR1 SQVTM, CDR2 ANQGSEA. As DNA, the CDR3 is TGCAGCGTTAAGCTCAGGGGGCCGGACACTGAAGCTTTCTTT. This sequence encodes CSVKLRGPDTEAFF.